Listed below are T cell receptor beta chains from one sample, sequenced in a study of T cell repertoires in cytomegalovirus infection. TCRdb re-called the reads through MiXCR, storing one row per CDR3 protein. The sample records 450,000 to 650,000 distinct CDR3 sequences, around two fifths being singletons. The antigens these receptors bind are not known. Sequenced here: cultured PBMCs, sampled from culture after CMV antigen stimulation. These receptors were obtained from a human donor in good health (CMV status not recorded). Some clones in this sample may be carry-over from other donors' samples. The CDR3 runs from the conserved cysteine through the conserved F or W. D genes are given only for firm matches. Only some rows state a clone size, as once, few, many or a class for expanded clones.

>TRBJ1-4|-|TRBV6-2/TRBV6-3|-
TGTGCCAGCAGTTACCGGGGTCTCCTGAATGAAAAACTGTTTTTT
CASSYRGLLNEKLFF
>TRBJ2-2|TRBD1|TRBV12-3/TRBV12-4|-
TGTGCCAGCACCGACCGAATAGGGGGCAAGATCGGGGAGCTGTTTTTT
CASTDRIGGKIGELFF
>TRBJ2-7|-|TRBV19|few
TGTGCCAGTAGTATAGAAACAGGGTACGAGCAGTACTTC
CASSIETGYEQYF
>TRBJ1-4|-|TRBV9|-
TGTGCCAGCAGCCAGGGATACACCCTCGGGAATGAAAAACTGTTTTTT
CASSQGYTLGNEKLFF
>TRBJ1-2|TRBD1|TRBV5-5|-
TGTGCCAGCAGTTTGGACAGGCGGAGGCTCTATGGCTACACCTTC
CASSLDRRRLYGYTF
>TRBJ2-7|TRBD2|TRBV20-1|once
TGCAGTGCAGGGAGCGGGACTACTTTTTACGAGTACTTC
CSAGSGTTFYEYF
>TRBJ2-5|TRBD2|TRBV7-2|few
TGTGCCAGCAGCCCCCCCGGGGCTAGCGGGGAGACCCAGTACTTC
CASSPPGASGETQYF
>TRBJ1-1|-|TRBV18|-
TGTGCCAGCTCACCCCGAGGCGCCAGGGCCACTGAAGCTTTCTTT
CASSPRGARATEAFF
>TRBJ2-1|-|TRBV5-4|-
TGTGCCAGCAGCTTGACGGATGAGCAGTTCTTC
CASSLTDEQFF
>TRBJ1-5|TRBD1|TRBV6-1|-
TGTGCCAGCAGTGAAGGCTGGACAGGGGGAAATCAGCCCCAGCATTTT
CASSEGWTGGNQPQHF
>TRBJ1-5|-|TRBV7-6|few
TGTGCCAGCAGCCCGCAGCAAGGCCCCCAGCATTTT
CASSPQQGPQHF
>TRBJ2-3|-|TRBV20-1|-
TGCAGTGCTAGGGCGGGGAGAAGCACAGATACGCAGTATTTT
CSARAGRSTDTQYF
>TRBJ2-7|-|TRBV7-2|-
TGTGCCAGCAGGGACTCCTCGGTCTACGAGCAGTACTTC
CASRDSSVYEQYF
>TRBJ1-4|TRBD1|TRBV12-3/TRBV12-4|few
TGTGCCAGCAGTTCCTACAGGGGTTCTCAGTACTCTAATGAAAAACTGTTTTTT
CASSSYRGSQYSNEKLFF
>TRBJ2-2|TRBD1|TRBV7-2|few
TGTGCCAGCAGCAACGGACAGGGGGTATCCGGGGAGCTGTTTTTT
CASSNGQGVSGELFF
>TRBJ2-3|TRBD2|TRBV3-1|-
TGTGCCAGCAGCCATTTTTTAGCGGGCGTGGATACGCAGTATTTT
CASSHFLAGVDTQYF
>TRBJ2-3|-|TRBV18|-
TGTGCCAGCTCACCATCCTTGGCCGGGCAAGACACGCAGTATTTT
CASSPSLAGQDTQYF
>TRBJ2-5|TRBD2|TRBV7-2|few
TGTGCCACCGGACTAGACAGTCTGGAGACCCAGTACTTC
CATGLDSLETQYF
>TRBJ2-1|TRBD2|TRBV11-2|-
TGTGCCAGCAGCTCGCTAGCGGGGAACAATGAGCAGTTCTTC
CASSSLAGNNEQFF
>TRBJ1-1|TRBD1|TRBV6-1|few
TGTGCCAGCAGTGGCCCGGGAGGGGGCGGCACTGAAGCTTTCTTT
CASSGPGGGGTEAFF
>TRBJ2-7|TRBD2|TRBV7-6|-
TGTGCCAGCAGCTTAGGTAGCGGGGGCCTCTACGAGCAGTACTTC
CASSLGSGGLYEQYF
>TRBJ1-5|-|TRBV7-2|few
TGTGCCAGCAGCCCGCACCGGGACAATCAGCCCCAGCATTTT
CASSPHRDNQPQHF
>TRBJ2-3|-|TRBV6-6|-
TGTGCCAGCAGTTACGTAGGCACAGATACGCAGTATTTT
CASSYVGTDTQYF
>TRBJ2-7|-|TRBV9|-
TGTGCCAGCAGCGTTTTCGCGGGGCCATCCTACGAGCAGTACTTC
CASSVFAGPSYEQYF
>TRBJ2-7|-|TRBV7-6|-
TGTGCCAGCAGCTTAGAGGGCGGGGTAGGCGAGCAGTACTTC
CASSLEGGVGEQYF
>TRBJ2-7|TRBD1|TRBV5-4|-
TGTGCCAGCAGACCCGCAGGGGGCATGGGCTACGAGCAGTACTTC
CASRPAGGMGYEQYF
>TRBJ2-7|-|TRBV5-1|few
TGCGCCAGCAGCTCTTCAGGGGCCTACTGGGACGAGCAGTACTTC
CASSSSGAYWDEQYF
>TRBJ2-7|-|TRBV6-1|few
TGTGCCAGCAGTGAAGCAAGGATAAGTAGGGAGCAGTACTTC
CASSEARISREQYF
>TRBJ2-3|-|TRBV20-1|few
TGCAGTGCTAGGCATGGCGGTAGCACAGATACGCAGTATTTT
CSARHGGSTDTQYF
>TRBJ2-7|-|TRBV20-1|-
TGCAGTTACCTAAGAGCCGGCTACGAGCAGTACTTC
CSYLRAGYEQYF
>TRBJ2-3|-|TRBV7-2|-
TGTGCCAGCATCCAAGAGGCGGGTGGTAGGCAGTATTTT
CASIQEAGGRQYF
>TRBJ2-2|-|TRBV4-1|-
TGCGCCAGCAGCCAAGATCTTTCGGGAGTGTGGACCGGGGAGCTGTTTTTT
CASSQDLSGVWTGELFF
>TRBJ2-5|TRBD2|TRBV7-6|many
TGTGCCAGCAGCGCGCTAGCGGGGGGCGTTGAGACCCAGTACTTC
CASSALAGGVETQYF
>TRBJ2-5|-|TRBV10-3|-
TGTGCCATCAGTGAGTTCTCAAGTATTGGGGGCCGCGAGACCCAGTACTTC
CAISEFSSIGGRETQYF
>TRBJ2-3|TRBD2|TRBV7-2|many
TGTGCCAGCAGTCCCACCCCGGGCGGGGGAACAGATACGCAGTATTTT
CASSPTPGGGTDTQYF
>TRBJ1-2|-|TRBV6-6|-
TGTGCCAGCAGAGGTATAGCAGGGCTGGTTAACTATGGCTACACCTTC
CASRGIAGLVNYGYTF
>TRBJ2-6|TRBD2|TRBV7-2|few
TGTGCCAGCAGCTTAGTGCTAGCGGGATCTCTGACTTTC
CASSLVLAGSLTF
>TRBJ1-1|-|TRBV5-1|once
TGCGCCAGCAGCGCCCCCTTACCGAACACTGAAGCTTTCTTT
CASSAPLPNTEAFF
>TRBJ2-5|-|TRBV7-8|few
TGTGCCAGCAGCCCGCCCCGGAGGGGGGGAGAGACCCAGTACTTC
CASSPPRRGGETQYF
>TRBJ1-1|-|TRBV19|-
TGTGCCAGTAGTCTACGACACGTAGATAACACTGAAGCTTACTTT
CASSLRHVDNTEAYF
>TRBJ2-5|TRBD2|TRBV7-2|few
TGTGCCAGCAGCTTAGCTTCTATGGCGGGAGCGGAGACCCAGTACTTC
CASSLASMAGAETQYF
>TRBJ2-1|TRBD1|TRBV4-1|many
TGCGCCAGCAGCCAAGATGACAGGGGGTCGGTGGATGAGCAGTTCTTC
CASSQDDRGSVDEQFF
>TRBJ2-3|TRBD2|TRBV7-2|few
TGTGCCAGCAGCTCCACTTGGACTAGCGGGCGGCGAGCAGATACGCAGTATTTT
CASSSTWTSGRRADTQYF
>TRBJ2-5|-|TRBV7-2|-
TGTGCCAGCAGCCTAACCCTACATAGAGTTGGGGAGACCCAGTACTTC
CASSLTLHRVGETQYF
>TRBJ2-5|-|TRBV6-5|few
TGTGCCAGCAGTTACACCTCTGCGGGGCAAGAGACCCAGTACTTC
CASSYTSAGQETQYF
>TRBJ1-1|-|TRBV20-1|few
TGCAGTGCTACCAGACTGAACACTGAAGCTTTCTTT
CSATRLNTEAFF
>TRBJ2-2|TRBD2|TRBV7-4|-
TGTGCCAGCAGCTCAGGACTAGCGGCGTACACCGGGGAGCTGTTTTTT
CASSSGLAAYTGELFF
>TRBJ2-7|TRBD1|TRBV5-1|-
TGCGCCAGCAGCACAAGAGGGGTTGGACAGGGAGCCCACGAGCAGTACTTC
CASSTRGVGQGAHEQYF
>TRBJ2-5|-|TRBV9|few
TGTGCCAGCAGCGTAGGCGGTCTAGAGGAGACCCAGTACTTC
CASSVGGLEETQYF
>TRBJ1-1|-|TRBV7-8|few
TGTGCCAGCAGGGGAATATCGAACACTGAAGCTTTCTTT
CASRGISNTEAFF
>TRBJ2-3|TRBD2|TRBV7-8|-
TGTGCCAGCAGCTCCACCACTAGCGGGGCTTGTTTGACGCAGTATTTT
CASSSTTSGACLTQYF
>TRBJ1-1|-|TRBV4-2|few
TGTGCCAGCAGCCAGGCGGGATCGAACACTGAAGCTTTCTTT
CASSQAGSNTEAFF
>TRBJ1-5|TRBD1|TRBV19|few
TGTGCCAGTACCCGAGACAGGGGGCTTATTCAGCCCCAGCATTTT
CASTRDRGLIQPQHF